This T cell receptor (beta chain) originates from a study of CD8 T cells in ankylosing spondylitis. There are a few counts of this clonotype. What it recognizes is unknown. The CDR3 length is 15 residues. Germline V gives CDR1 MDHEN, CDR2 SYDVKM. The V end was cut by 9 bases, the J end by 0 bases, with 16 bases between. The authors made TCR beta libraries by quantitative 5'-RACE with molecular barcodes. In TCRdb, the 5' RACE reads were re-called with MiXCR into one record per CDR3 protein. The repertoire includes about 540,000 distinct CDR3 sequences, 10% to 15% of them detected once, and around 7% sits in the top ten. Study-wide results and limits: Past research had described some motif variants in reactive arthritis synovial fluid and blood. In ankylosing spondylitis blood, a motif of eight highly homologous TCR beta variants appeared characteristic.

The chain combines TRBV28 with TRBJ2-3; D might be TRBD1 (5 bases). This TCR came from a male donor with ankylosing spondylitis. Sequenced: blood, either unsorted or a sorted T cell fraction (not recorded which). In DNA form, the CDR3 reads TGTGCCAGTGTCGCGACAGACGTCAGCACAGATACGCAGTATTTT. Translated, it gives CASVATDVSTDTQYF. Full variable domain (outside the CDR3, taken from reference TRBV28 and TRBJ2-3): DVKVTQSSRYLVKRTGEKVFLECVQDMDHENMFWYRQDPGLGLRLIYFSYDVKMKEKGDIPEGYSVSREKKERFSLILESASTNQTSMYLCASVATDVSTDTQYFGPGTRLTVL.